A single sample is the source of the 25 T cell receptor beta chains below, sequenced in a study of T-cell reconstitution after alpha-beta-depleted transplantation in children. TCRbeta library preparation incorporated unique molecular identifiers. TCRdb called the PCR reads again in MiXCR, with one record for every CDR3 protein. This table has roughly 220,000 distinct CDR3 sequences, 9.7% appearing once. The sample was PBMCs from the stem cell graft donor, taken from the stem cell graft. The receptors originated from a human donor who donated a stem cell graft to a child with SCID.

At least ten counts were recorded for this clonotype. The chain employs TRBV13 and TRBJ2-5; 9 bases align to TRBD2. V shed 0 bases and J 4 bases; nucleotides not matched to a gene: 6. The CDR3 spans 16 residues. Germline CDR1 PRHDT, CDR2 FYEKMQ (reference sequence). The DNA of the CDR3 is TGTGCCAGCAGCTTAGGCCGGAGCGGGGGGCCAGAGACCCAGTACTTC. Translated: CASSLGRSGGPETQYF.

In this sample, this clonotype turned up many times. The rearrangement links TRBV7-9 to TRBJ1-3; D perhaps matches TRBD1 (5 bases). Trimming shortened V by 7 bases and J by 3 bases, and 13 bases separated the two germline ends. The germline CDR1 and CDR2 sequences are SEHNR and FQNEAQ (reference sequence). This CDR3 is 14 amino acids long. The CDR3 loop reads CASTFSGFGNTIYF. In DNA, the CDR3 is TGTGCCAGCACATTCTCAGGGTTTGGAAACACCATATATTTT.

The rearrangement links TRBV7-9 to TRBJ2-1; possible D gene TRBD1, 5 bases. V was shortened by 6 bases and J by 0 bases, with 15 bases between the two germline ends. Germline CDR1 and CDR2: SEHNR and FQNEAQ (reference sequence). CDR3 size: 16 residues. CDR3: CASSPSRGSSYNEQFF. CDR3 DNA sequence: TGTGCCAGCAGTCCATCTAGGGGCAGCTCCTACAATGAGCAGTTCTTC. Full variable domain (remainder filled in from reference TRBV7-9 and TRBJ2-1): DTGVSQNPRHKITKRGQNVTFRCDPISEHNRLYWYRQTLGQGPEFLTYFQNEAQLEKSRLLSDRFSAERPKGSFSTLEIQRTEQGDSAMYLCASSPSRGSSYNEQFFGPGTRLTVL.

Ten or more counts support this clonotype. The CDR3 nucleotides are TGCAGTGCTAGAGAGCTAGGGCCGGGAATCACTGAAGCTTTCTTT. It yields the protein CSARELGPGITEAFF. The rearrangement uses TRBV20-1 and TRBJ1-1; no firm D call. CDR3 length: 15 amino acids. In germline, CDR1 is DFQATT, CDR2 SNEGSKA (reference sequence). With 0 bases removed from V and 4 bases from J, the gap between germline ends came to 15 bases.

This clonotype has ten or more counts. This chain joins TRBV5-1 and TRBJ2-5, with 7 bases that match TRBD1. V was clipped by 4 bases and J by 2 bases; unmatched bases: 8. Germline V gene lookup returns CDR1 SGHRS and CDR2 YFSETQ. This CDR3 spans 15 amino acids. This CDR3 reads CASSTTGSPQETQYF. In nucleotides, the CDR3 is TGCGCCAGCAGCACGACAGGGTCGCCACAAGAGACCCAGTACTTC. The full variable domain, rest sourced from reference TRBV5-1 and TRBJ2-5, is KAGVTQTPRYLIKTRGQQVTLSCSPISGHRSVSWYQQTPGQGLQFLFEYFSETQRNKGNFPGRFSGRQFSNSRSEMNVSTLELGDSALYLCASSTTGSPQETQYFGPGTRLLVL.

This clonotype showed up many times. This chain links TRBV4-1 with TRBJ2-5, with 10 bases fitting TRBD2. Germline CDR1 reads MGHRA; CDR2 reads YSYEKL. The CDR3 sequence is 17 residues long. J gave up 2 bases and V 1 base, and 7 bases lay outside the gene matches. The DNA for the CDR3 is TGCGCCAGCAGCCAAGTGATAGCGGGGGGTTTACAAGAGACCCAGTACTTC. Its translation: CASSQVIAGGLQETQYF.

This clonotype occurred many times. The chain employs TRBV6-1 and TRBJ1-2; unclear D gene. There are 16 residues in the CDR3. Germline V gene data show CDR1 as MNHNS and CDR2 as SASEGT. The ends were cut back, 5 bases at V and 0 bases at J, with 16 bases in the middle. The CDR3 DNA reads TGTGCCAGCAGTCCGTCTCCCAGCTTAGCTAACTATGGCTACACCTTC. Its translation: CASSPSPSLANYGYTF.

This clonotype has only a few counts. This chain links TRBV12-3 or TRBV12-4 with TRBJ1-1, with 8 bases fitting TRBD1. Unmatched junction bases numbered 8, after V lost 6 bases and J lost 5 bases. This CDR3 comprises 14 residues. CDR3 region: CASRYRGSRTEAFF. CDR3 sequence (DNA): TGTGCCAGCAGATACAGGGGGAGCAGGACTGAAGCTTTCTTT.

This clonotype has a count of ten or more. The J gene is TRBJ2-3, the V gene TRBV6-5, with D perhaps matching TRBD2 (6 bases). Germline CDR1 and CDR2: MNHEY and SVGAGI. Trimming removed 6 bases from V and 3 bases from J, with 10 bases in between. The CDR3 extends over 13 amino acids. CDR3 loop: CASRQGGTDTQYF. DNA of the CDR3: TGTGCCAGCAGACAAGGAGGGACAGATACGCAGTATTTT.

This clonotype appeared many times. The chain links TRBV7-2 to TRBJ2-2; 7 nucleotides agree with TRBD2. The CDR3 spans 16 residues. J was trimmed by 4 bases and V by 3 bases; bases with no gene match: 8. The germline gives CDR1 SGHTA, CDR2 FQGNSA. The DNA for the CDR3 is TGTGCCAGCAGCTTCACTGTTACTAGCGCCACCGGGGAGCTGTTTTTT. Translated: CASSFTVTSATGELFF. Using reference TRBV7-2 and TRBJ2-2 for the parts outside the CDR3, the full variable domain is GAGVSQSPSNKVTEKGKDVELRCDPISGHTALYWYRQSLGQGLEFLIYFQGNSAPDKSGLPSDRFSAERTGGSVSTLTIQRTQQEDSAVYLCASSFTVTSATGELFFGEGSRLTVL.

This clonotype has a handful of counts. With a much larger clone just one base away, this may be a read error. The chain's CDR3 is CCARPTSGGSNTGELFF. The CDR3 DNA reads TGCTGTGCCAGACCTACTAGCGGGGGCTCGAACACCGGGGAGCTGTTTTTT. The gene calls are TRBV20-1 and TRBJ2-2; TRBD2 matches 11 bases. Germline V lookup: CDR1 DFQATT, CDR2 SNEGSKA (reference sequence). The CDR3 spans 17 residues.

This clonotype has ten or more counts. The CDR3 DNA follows: TGTGCCAGCAGTTACCTCCAGACTAGCGGGGGGGCCTCAGGGGAGCTGTTTTTT. This gives the protein CASSYLQTSGGASGELFF. The chain links TRBV6-5 to TRBJ2-2; 14 bases fit TRBD2. Germline CDR1 and CDR2: MNHEY and SVGAGI. V lost 2 bases and J lost 8; bases outside the gene matches: 10. The CDR3 totals 18 residues.

This clonotype was observed at least ten times. The chain uses TRBV20-1 and TRBJ2-3; no firm D call. The CDR3 extends over 12 amino acids. Per germline, CDR1 DFQATT and CDR2 SNEGSKA (reference sequence). V lost 3 bases and J lost 3, with 7 bases in between. The CDR3 is CSASSSTDTQYF. The CDR3 DNA is TGCAGTGCTAGCTCATCGACAGATACGCAGTATTTT.

This clonotype was picked up many times. The chain employs TRBV29-1 and TRBJ2-7, with TRBD2 as a possible D gene (5 bases). This CDR3 is 14 amino acids long. The germline V gene has CDR1 SQVTM and CDR2 ANQGSEA. V was clipped by 0 bases and J by 4 bases, with 13 bases between them. The CDR3 bases are TGCAGCGTTGAAGACCGCCGACCGGGATACGAGCAGTACTTC. Its translation: CSVEDRRPGYEQYF.

J is TRBJ2-7 and V is TRBV7-9; D is perhaps TRBD2 (5 bases). Trimming removed 1 base at V and 0 bases at J, with 13 bases between. The germline CDR1 and CDR2 sequences are SEHNR and FQNEAQ (reference sequence). This CDR3 is 16 amino acids long. The CDR3 reads CASSLGGATSSYEQYF. The DNA of the CDR3 is TGTGCCAGCAGCTTAGGGGGAGCTACTAGCTCCTACGAGCAGTACTTC.

This clonotype was counted ten times or more. This chain links TRBV5-1 with TRBJ1-1; possible D gene TRBD1, 5 bases. This CDR3 has 14 amino acids. V was cut by 7 bases and J by 3 bases, with 16 bases left in between. Germline loops: CDR1 SGHRS, CDR2 YFSETQ. CDR3 residues: CASAMGGWDTEAFF. CDR3 nucleotide sequence: TGCGCCAGCGCCATGGGGGGGTGGGACACTGAAGCTTTCTTT.

Details on this clonotype: A read error may be the cause here, since a much bigger clone is one base away. This chain joins TRBV7-2 and TRBJ2-5; 8 bases agree with TRBD2. Trimming took 5 bases from V and 8 from J; bases not matched to a gene: 13. The CDR3 contains 15 residues. Germline assignment: CDR1 SGHTA and CDR2 FQGNSA. The CDR3: CASSQATGTRHTQYF. CDR3 coding DNA: TGTGCCAGCAGCCAAGCGACCGGGACTAGACACACCCAGTACTTC.

This clonotype has ten or more counts. The chain has TRBV5-1 and TRBJ2-6; possibly TRBD1 or TRBD2 for D (5 bases each). The CDR3 is made up of 17 amino acids. Germline CDR1 SGHRS, CDR2 YFSETQ. V dropped 0 bases and J dropped 3 bases, with 13 bases sitting between them. The CDR3 sequence is CASSLGGVRRGANVLTF. The CDR3, as DNA: TGCGCCAGCAGCTTGGGAGGGGTTCGTCGTGGGGCCAACGTCCTGACTTTC.

This clonotype was picked up many times. The chain employs TRBV20-1 and TRBJ2-3; TRBD2 matches at 8 bases. The CDR3 spans 14 residues. Germline CDR1 DFQATT, CDR2 SNEGSKA (reference sequence). The ends lost 6 bases at V and 1 base at J; junction bases unmatched: 6. The CDR3 nucleotides are TGCAGTGCCCCGTGGCGGGGGGGCACAGATACGCAGTATTTT. As protein: CSAPWRGGTDTQYF.

The chain employs TRBV18 and TRBJ2-4, with TRBD2 identical over 7 bases. V trimming: 0 bases; J trimming: 3 bases; junction bases outside the gene matches: 2. Germline assignment: CDR1 KGHSH and CDR2 LQKENI. CDR3 length equals 15 residues. CDR3: CASSPPSSGKNIQYF. CDR3 DNA: TGTGCCAGCTCACCACCGTCTAGCGGCAAAAACATTCAGTACTTC.

This clonotype was seen repeatedly, ten times or more. The chain recombines TRBV11-2 with TRBJ2-3; 10 positions match TRBD2. The CDR3 totals 15 residues. The germline CDR1 and CDR2 sequences are SGHAT and FQNNGV. The V gene end was trimmed by 6 bases and the J gene end by 3 bases; junction bases not matched to a gene: 6. The CDR3 sequence: CASRKRGGETDTQYF. CDR3 DNA sequence: TGTGCCAGCAGAAAGCGGGGGGGTGAGACAGATACGCAGTATTTT.

This clonotype appeared many times. The chain uses TRBV7-9 and TRBJ1-1; D perhaps matches TRBD1 (6 bases). In germline, CDR1 is SEHNR, CDR2 FQNEAQ (reference sequence). V was cut by 4 bases and J by 1 base, with 16 bases left in between. There are 16 residues in the CDR3. As DNA, the CDR3 is TGTGCCAGCAGCTCCCCACTGGGCAGGGGGAACACTGAAGCTTTCTTT. As protein: CASSSPLGRGNTEAFF.

The gene calls are TRBV20-1 and TRBJ2-1, with TRBD1 matching over 8 bases. V lost 6 bases, J lost 2 bases, and 12 bases stayed unmatched. This CDR3 has 16 amino acids. CDR1 and CDR2 from the germline V gene are DFQATT and SNEGSKA (reference sequence). DNA for the CDR3: TGCAGTGCCATCCTAATCGACAGGGGTCCCTACAATGAGCAGTTCTTC. This codes for CSAILIDRGPYNEQFF.

This clonotype has at least ten counts. The chain uses TRBV7-2 and TRBJ1-5; 10 bases align to TRBD1. With 2 bases clipped from V and 4 bases from J, the junction kept 5 bases outside the gene matches. The CDR3 length is 16 residues. CDR1 and CDR2 from the germline V gene are SGHTA and FQGNSA. The CDR3 protein is CASSLYLGQGNQPQHF. CDR3 sequence (DNA): TGTGCCAGCAGCTTATATTTGGGACAGGGGAATCAGCCCCAGCATTTT.

V usage is TRBV4-3 and J usage is TRBJ1-1; D gene unclear. In germline, CDR1 is LGHNA, CDR2 YSLEER. The ends were cut back, 2 bases at V and 1 base at J, with 14 bases in the middle. CDR3 length: 16 amino acids. The CDR3 loop reads CASSQKGLGGNTEAFF. DNA of the CDR3: TGCGCCAGCAGCCAAAAAGGGCTGGGTGGGAACACTGAAGCTTTCTTT.